This T cell receptor (beta chain) was captured in a study of T cells after yellow fever vaccination. Study context: SMART-Seq v4 Ultra Low Input prepared libraries from low-cell fractions. Study-level findings and limits: Overall, a small share of clonotypes was seen in both CD4 and CD8 compartments. Peak timing came faster in the weaker secondary response, day 5 versus 15.

A word on this clonotype: Its antigen is not identified. Since no conserved phenylalanine or tryptophan closes the CDR3, a read error is the likely cause.

CDR1 and CDR2 from the germline V gene are SGHTA and FQGNSA. The V and J ends lost 1 base and 1 base, in that order; junction bases with no gene match: 6. The CDR3 consists of 17 residues. TCRdb re-derived calls from the 5' RACE reads in MiXCR, one entry per CDR3 protein. The sample lists 65,000 to 90,000 distinct CDR3 sequences, 7.5% to 9% occurring once. The source of this sequence is a man aged 25-45 years who received the YFV17D yellow fever vaccine. The gene calls are TRBV7-2 and TRBJ2-5; 10 bases map to TRBD2. The sequencing here drew on CD8+ T cells sorted from PBMCs, taken on the day of the yellow fever booster vaccination. Written as DNA, the CDR3 is TGTGCCAGCAGCTTAGGGGGAGCGGGAGGGCTCCAAGAGACCCAGTACTCC. Protein: CASSLGGAGGLQETQYS.